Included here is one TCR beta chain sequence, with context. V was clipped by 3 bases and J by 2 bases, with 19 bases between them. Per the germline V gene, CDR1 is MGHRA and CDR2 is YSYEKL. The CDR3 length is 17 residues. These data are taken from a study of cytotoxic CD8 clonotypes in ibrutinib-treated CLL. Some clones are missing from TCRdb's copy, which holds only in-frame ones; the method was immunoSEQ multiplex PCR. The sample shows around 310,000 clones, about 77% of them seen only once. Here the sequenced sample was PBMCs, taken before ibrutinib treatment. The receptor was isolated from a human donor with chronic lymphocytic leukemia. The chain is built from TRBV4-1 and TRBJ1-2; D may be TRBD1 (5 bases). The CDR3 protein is CASSQGYRGRANYGYTF. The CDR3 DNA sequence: TGCGCCAGCAGCCAGGGGTATAGAGGCAGGGCGAACTATGGCTACACCTTC.